A single sample gave rise to the 15 T cell receptor beta chains below, sequenced in a study of identical twins. TCRdb reanalysed the 5' RACE reads using MiXCR and keeps one entry per CDR3 protein. The sample holds approximately 220,000 distinct CDR3 sequences; 6.5% to 9% are singletons and the top ten take roughly 5.4%. This same sample was also part of a study on yellow fever vaccine responses in identical twins.

Sequenced input: CD8+ T cells sorted from blood. These receptors all stem from a woman aged 18-35 years in good health.

This rearrangement joins TRBV7-4 to TRBJ2-5; TRBD1 is a possible D gene (6 bases). This CDR3 spans 17 amino acids. Germline V gene sequence: CDR1 SGHVT, CDR2 SQSDAQ. Deletions cut 2 bases from V and 4 bases from J, with 20 bases between. The CDR3 nucleotides read TGTGCCAGCAGCTTATCGGCAGGGGATAACTCCGGAGAGACCCAGTACTTC. This gives the protein CASSLSAGDNSGETQYF.

This clonotype showed up just a few times. The chain uses TRBV7-9 and TRBJ1-4; D is possibly TRBD1 (6 bases). V was clipped by 7 bases and J by 2 bases, with 14 bases between them. The length of the CDR3 is 15 residues. Per the germline V gene, CDR1 is SEHNR and CDR2 is FQNEAQ (reference sequence). The CDR3, as DNA: TGTGCCAGCACTCCCTCAGGGGCGACTAATGAAAAACTGTTTTTT. Residues: CASTPSGATNEKLFF.

This clonotype was recorded at least ten times. This chain links TRBV27 with TRBJ2-7, with D possibly matching TRBD1 (6 bases). Trimming took 8 bases from V and 1 from J, leaving 12 bases between them. There are 13 residues in the CDR3. The germline gives CDR1 MNHEY, CDR2 SMNVEV (reference sequence). CDR3 in amino acids: CASGSGQSYEQYF. DNA for the CDR3: TGTGCCAGCGGCAGTGGACAGTCCTACGAGCAGTACTTC.

J is TRBJ1-2 and V is TRBV5-1, with D maybe TRBD1 (5 bases). Trimming stripped 0 bases from V and 2 bases from J, with 14 bases between. Germline V gene lookup returns CDR1 SGHRS and CDR2 YFSETQ. The CDR3 length is 16 residues. This CDR3 is CASSLDLGQENYGYTF. The CDR3 bases are TGCGCCAGCAGCTTGGATTTGGGGCAGGAGAACTATGGCTACACCTTC.

This clonotype was counted ten times or more. The genes are TRBV12-3 or TRBV12-4 and TRBJ2-3, with 7 bases lining up with TRBD1. CDR3 length: 18 amino acids. The V segment lost 8 bases and the J segment 0 bases; nucleotides outside the gene matches: 17. The CDR3: CASDSTGTADQSTDTQYF. The CDR3 region has the DNA TGTGCCAGCGATAGTACCGGGACAGCCGACCAAAGCACAGATACGCAGTATTTT.

The chain links TRBV7-9 to TRBJ2-1; 9 nucleotides align to TRBD2. The junction had 1 base not matched to a gene; V was cut back by 5 bases and J by 2 bases. The CDR3 runs 14 residues. Germline CDR1 SEHNR, CDR2 FQNEAQ (reference sequence). This CDR3 reads CASSGLAPYNEQFF. The CDR3 coding sequence is TGTGCCAGCAGCGGACTAGCGCCCTACAATGAGCAGTTCTTC. Full variable domain (outside the CDR3, taken from reference TRBV7-9 and TRBJ2-1): DTGVSQNPRHKITKRGQNVTFRCDPISEHNRLYWYRQTLGQGPEFLTYFQNEAQLEKSRLLSDRFSAERPKGSFSTLEIQRTEQGDSAMYLCASSGLAPYNEQFFGPGTRLTVL.

This clonotype has a count of ten or more. The rearrangement joins TRBV29-1 to TRBJ2-7; 7 positions match TRBD2. The CDR3 sequence is 15 residues long. V lost 2 bases, J lost 0 bases, and 7 bases stayed unmatched. Germline V gene data show CDR1 as SQVTM and CDR2 as ANQGSEA. The CDR3 sequence is CSVEREGEFSYEQYF. The CDR3 DNA follows: TGCAGCGTTGAAAGGGAGGGAGAGTTCTCCTACGAGCAGTACTTC.

The chain links TRBV6-5 to TRBJ2-5; D perhaps matches TRBD2 (5 bases). The CDR3 runs to 15 residues. The ends were cut back, 3 bases at V and 5 bases at J, with 16 bases in the middle. From germline, CDR1 is MNHEY and CDR2 SVGAGI. The DNA for the CDR3 is TGTGCCAGCAGTTATGGCGACTGGGAGAGGGAGACCCAGTACTTC. Translated, it gives CASSYGDWERETQYF.

This clonotype was seen a handful of times. The rearrangement links TRBV27 to TRBJ1-1, with D tentatively TRBD1 (5 bases). The CDR3 runs 13 residues. The V gene lost 6 bases and the J gene lost 6 bases, with 14 bases spanning the gap. CDR1 is MNHEY and CDR2 is SMNVEV in the germline V gene (reference sequence). DNA for the CDR3: TGTGCCAGCAGCCGGGGGGGGAGGGCTGAAGCTTTCTTT. Its translation is CASSRGGRAEAFF.

This chain connects TRBV12-3 or TRBV12-4 to TRBJ2-5; D is ambiguous. Trimming removed 6 bases at V and 5 bases at J, with 10 bases between. The CDR3 consists of 12 residues. CDR3 protein: CASSTYGETQYF. Written as DNA, the CDR3 is TGTGCCAGCAGCACCTATGGGGAGACCCAGTACTTC.

This clonotype occurred a few times. The V gene is TRBV15, the J gene TRBJ2-3; D may be TRBD1 (5 bases). CDR1 is LNHNV and CDR2 is YYDKDF in the germline V gene (reference sequence). The V end was cut by 6 bases, the J end by 6 bases, with 16 bases between. The CDR3 consists of 14 residues. The CDR3 coding sequence is TGTGCCACCAGTCCCTGGGGCGTTGGGGATACGCAGTATTTT. Its translation: CATSPWGVGDTQYF.

The chain joins TRBV18 to TRBJ1-1; TRBD1 agrees at 7 bases. CDR1 is KGHSH and CDR2 is LQKENI in the germline V gene. Trimming took 1 base from V and 0 from J; bases not matched to a gene: 2. The CDR3 is 15 amino acids. The CDR3 bases are TGTGCCAGCTCACCACTGGACAGGATGAACACTGAAGCTTTCTTT. Protein product: CASSPLDRMNTEAFF.

There are many counts of this clonotype. J is TRBJ2-7 and V is TRBV12-3 or TRBV12-4; D assignment may be TRBD1 or TRBD2 (5 bases each). There are 13 residues in the CDR3. Trimming took off 3 bases at V and 2 bases at J, with 8 bases between the two ends. This CDR3 is CASSFEGPYEQYF. The DNA for the CDR3 is TGTGCCAGCAGTTTTGAGGGACCCTACGAGCAGTACTTC.

This clonotype was observed many times. The chain recombines TRBV12-3 or TRBV12-4 with TRBJ1-2; D gene ambiguous. This CDR3 comprises 15 residues. Trimming removed 4 bases from V and 4 bases from J, with 16 bases in between. For the CDR3, the DNA is TGTGCCAGCAGTTCATCCCCACCTTACCGCTATGGCTACACCTTC. Protein sequence: CASSSSPPYRYGYTF.

This chain connects TRBV12-3 or TRBV12-4 to TRBJ2-1; 10 bases map to TRBD1. The junction had 9 bases not matched to a gene; V was cut back by 6 bases and J by 4 bases. The CDR3 spans 16 residues. The CDR3, as DNA: TGTGCCAGCAGCCAAGGACAGGGGGGAAATTACAATGAGCAGTTCTTC. Translating it yields CASSQGQGGNYNEQFF.